The text below deals with one T cell receptor beta chain. As yet, its antigen is unknown. These data are taken from a study of CD8 T cells in Susac syndrome. V was trimmed by 5 bases and J by 5 bases, leaving 22 bases between them. Germline values: CDR1 LGHDT, CDR2 YNNKEL (reference sequence). The CDR3 totals 18 residues. Study outcomes and limitations: The study acknowledged a relatively small number of individuals in its TCR sequencing and HLA analysis.

RNA amounts of roughly 0.5 to 1 ug underwent reverse transcription with random hexamers. TCRdb ran MiXCR on the immunoSEQ multiplex PCR reads and lists one entry per CDR3 protein. Among 250,000 to 300,000 distinct CDR3 sequences listed, approximately 85% were seen once. High-throughput TCR beta sequencing covered peripheral CD8+ and CD4+ T cells. The multiple sclerosis controls were treatment-naive patients, and their relapsing-remitting disease was stable or active. The authors negatively isolated CD8+ and CD4+ T cells and FACS-enriched TEMRA cells. The V gene is TRBV3-1, the J gene TRBJ1-6; D gene ambiguous. Material: CD8+ T cells from PBMCs. The source of this sequence is a human donor with multiple sclerosis. DNA of the CDR3: TGTGCCAGCAGCGCCACGGGTCCCTTCATACATCATAATTCACCCCTCCACTTT. This encodes CASSATGPFIHHNSPLHF.